This TCR beta chain was sequenced during a study of CD8+ T cells in alopecia areata (dated by TCRdb to 2017 to 2018). A note on the overall study: Treated patients were enrolled in an open-label pilot trial of oral tofacitinib at 5 to 10 mg twice daily for moderate-to-severe alopecia areata. On the human side, TCRbeta sequencing was run on scalp tissue and on sorted CD4+ and CD8+ peripheral blood T cells from healthy controls and from alopecia areata patients with either patchy or totalis/universalis disease. Amplification of TCRbeta CDR3 regions was done by immunoSEQ multiplex PCR using 35 Vbeta forward primers and 13 Jbeta reverse primers. Biopsies were taken from tofacitinib-treated patients at baseline and at 4 and 24 weeks of treatment, and a later scalp biopsy was taken in several of the tofacitinib-treated patients. Scalp clonality was compared across normal scalp (n=4), patchy alopecia areata scalp (n=8), and alopecia totalis/universalis scalp (n=8). Patients received tofacitinib for 6 to 18 months and were then followed off drug for 6 months to check for delayed response and recurrence. In both human patients and the C3H/HeJ mouse model, the study applied high-throughput TCRbeta sequencing to look at T cell clonal expansion in alopecia areata. The RNA source kit depended on sample type: the PAXgene miRNA kit for fixed scalp, the miRNeasy kit for PBMCs, and the RNeasy kit for mouse skin. Study-wide findings and limitations: TCR sequences shared between patients were less clear than in mice, possibly partly because of HLA diversity in the patient population. Resident alphabeta T cells in normal human skin are also sequenced, complicating scalp TCR repertoire analysis, unlike mouse skin dominated by gammadelta T cells. Lesional scalp, especially in alopecia totalis/universalis, showed higher clonality and more expanded CD8+ clones than normal scalp, suggesting antigenic drive.

Based on the germline V gene, the CDR1 and CDR2 sequences are SGHVS and FNYEAQ. The CDR3 sequence holds 14 residues, the cysteine and phenylalanine included. Only the CDR3 DNA stays, 42 bases, in frame from base 1. Trimming takes 1 base off V and 5 bases off J; junction bases not matched to a gene: 2. This clone was observed a few times. Its antigen is currently not known. Base qualities are missing; no much larger clone stands one base away. The library was built by means of the immunoSEQ multiplex PCR assay. For TCR sequencing, RNA was extracted from every sample and reverse transcribed into cDNA to serve as template. SuperScript III was used for first-strand cDNA synthesis, primed with a 2:1 mix of oligo-dT and random hexamers. A synthetic immune receptor repertoire was used to assess amplification bias, and residual bias was removed computationally. Per the original workflow: Raw reads were preprocessed to remove errors, and CDR3 was defined by IMGT conventions from the conserved cysteine to phenylalanine. Clonality was calculated as 1 minus Shannon entropy normalized by log2 of the number of productive unique TCRs. Whether each scalp clone was CD4 or CD8 was inferred by checking scalp TCRbeta sequences against the CD4 and CD8 repertoires from sorted blood. Entries here come from immuneACCESS through TCRdb and include only in-frame sequences with V and J called. Some clones fail to appear in such tables; in the studies checked, an unresolved V gene covers under half of the shortfall, and the cause of the remainder is unknown. From that table come the V and J calls and clone size; the DNA was used to work out D and trimming. Across this sample there are approximately 100,000 clones, with under 45% seen only once. 0.7% to 0.95% of the sample comes from the top ten.

Lesional scalp punch biopsies and peripheral blood were collected from alopecia areata patients. PBMCs were separated by density centrifugation and stained for CD3, CD4 and CD8, after which CD4+ and CD8+ T cells were sorted on a FACSAria. This clonotype was sampled from a human donor with alopecia areata. Recombination connected TRBV7-6 to TRBJ2-1; 7 bases in the middle match TRBD2. Sequences were obtained from CD4+ T cells sorted from blood. For the CDR3, the sequence is CASSLGLANNEQFF. The DNA is as follows: TGTGCCAGCAGCTTAGGACTAGCCAACAATGAGCAGTTCTTC.